This entry features one T cell receptor (beta chain) sequence. No cognate antigen has been identified for it. Base qualities are not at hand, and no much larger clone is one base apart. The data are from a study of blood T cell repertoires in COVID-19 (dated by TCRdb to 2020 to 2021). Study-wide context: Samples from collaborators originated in the United States, Italy and Spain and spanned both the acute and convalescent phases of COVID-19. Where HLA class I and class II types were available, the types were taken from metadata supplied by the sample provider, not from assay-based typing. The dataset comprised deeply sampled blood TCRbeta repertoires from subjects exposed to, actively infected with, or recovered from COVID-19. Nearly every sample came with metadata listing a de-identified subject ID, COVID-19 status, age in years and sex. The samples were drawn from the first 160 participants of the ongoing ImmuneRACE study and from 1,200 or so subjects provided by 6 global collaborators. The repertoires were released in a freely available public database intended as a resource for research on the immune response to SARS-CoV-2. The material from the prospective study consisted of cDNA or gDNA derived from T cells, B-cell-depleted T cells, or PBMCs. Broader findings and caveats from the paper: How much clinical and demographic metadata was included differed by source and by participant, and the metadata was provided uncurated.

TCRbeta CDR3 regions were amplified from genomic DNA using the immunoSEQ Assay, a bias-controlled multiplex PCR. In the authors' own workflow: Within the assay, amplification of reference gene primers was used to estimate how many nucleated cells each sample contained. To quantify the absolute abundance of each unique TCRbeta CDR3 rearrangement, sequence reads were collapsed and filtered. For each sample, productive Simpson clonality was calculated as the square root of Simpson's diversity index over productive rearrangements. TCRdb limited this immuneACCESS table to in-frame rearrangements with V and J called. A share of clones is missing; checked studies link under half to unresolved V genes, and the rest is unexplained. The V and J calls and clone size were taken over from that table, and D and trimming were inferred from the DNA. In this sample the table shows roughly 87,000 clones, about 82% of which occur a single time. The ten largest account for 8% of the sample.

Whole blood was collected in K2EDTA tubes by collaborating institutions according to the institutions' own protocols. For TCRbeta analysis, collaborators shipped samples as frozen whole blood, isolated PBMCs, or DNA extracted from either of those sample types. The CDR3 contains 16 residues, cysteine and phenylalanine counted. Here the CDR3 DNA is all that survives: 48 bases in frame from base 1. As encoded in the germline V gene (reference sequence), CDR1 is LNHDA while CDR2 is SQIVND. Trimming at the junction amounts to 6 bases on V and 0 bases on J, and the germline ends lie 14 bases apart. The sequence links TRBV19 to TRBJ1-4; the D segment cannot be called with confidence. What was sequenced was peripheral blood. This TCR derives from a man aged 45-65 years with active COVID-19. This receptor carries the CDR3 CASRSGKFATNEKLFF. The DNA sequence is as follows: TGTGCCAGTAGATCGGGTAAATTTGCAACTAATGAAAAACTGTTTTTT.